The clone carrying this T cell receptor (beta chain) turned up a few times. With RNA at 10%, 30% or 50%, naive CD8 libraries came from approximately 20,000 to 1,000,000 sorted cells. Via MiXCR, TCRdb re-called the PCR reads, giving one row per CDR3 protein. This sample yields just over 35,000 distinct CDR3 sequences, of which 19% are seen a single time; approximately 1% belongs to the top ten. The germline V and J ends were trimmed by 4 bases and 0 bases, with 13 bases remaining between them. Germline V gene sequence: CDR1 MGHRA, CDR2 YSYEKL. This CDR3 spans 16 amino acids. The data belong to a study of molecular identifiers for immune sequencing clone quantification.

Sequences were obtained from naive CD8+ T cells from blood, with Jurkat cell RNA spiked in. The subset was: FACS-sorted CD8+CD4-CCR7+CD45RA+ naive T cells. The source of this sequence is a human donor in good health. Some libraries in this study had Jurkat cell RNA spiked in. This chain links TRBV4-1 with TRBJ1-3, with D possibly TRBD1 on 5 matching bases. In DNA form, the CDR3 reads TGCGCCAGCAGCCCCATTCACGGGACCTCTGGAAACACCATATATTTT. Residues: CASSPIHGTSGNTIYF.